This T cell receptor (beta chain) is drawn from a study of cytomegalovirus exposure and HLA in healthy donors. Study-level information: A preliminary data release comprised around 90 million unique TCRs obtained from HLA-typed donors.

The germline V gene has CDR1 SGHDN and CDR2 FVKESK. The CDR3 runs to 15 residues. After removal of 6 bases from V and 4 bases from J, the junction contained 3 bases not matched to a gene. The PCR made use of 60 Vbeta and 13 Jbeta primers. Some clones are missing from TCRdb's copy, which holds only in-frame ones; the method was immunoSEQ multiplex PCR. The sample has roughly 120,000 clones, about 78% seen once. In its sample, this clone was seen a few times. Antigen specificity is unknown. Study conclusions and caveats: Association of a missense DCLRE1C variant with TCR beta V- and J-gene trimming was reported in a later analysis. Rates of TCR association differed by HLA locus in a later analysis, with DRB1 highest and HLA-C lowest.

Material for sequencing was PBMCs. The TCR originated in a middle-aged woman in good health and CMV-seropositive. The rearrangement joins TRBV14 to TRBJ2-1; 13 bases line up with TRBD2. The CDR3 DNA is TGTGCCAGCAGGACTAGCGGGGGGTTTTACAATGAGCAGTTCTTC. It encodes CASRTSGGFYNEQFF.